Listed below are T cell receptor beta chains from one sample, sequenced in a study of CD8 T cells in Susac syndrome. TCRdb reanalysed the immunoSEQ multiplex PCR reads using MiXCR and keeps one entry per CDR3 protein. The data hold approximately 120,000 distinct CDR3 sequences, with roughly 97% observed a single time. The material sequenced was CD4+ T cells from PBMCs. The receptors come from a human donor in good health. Each CDR3 is given with its conserved first and last residue. The order of the fields is clone size, V gene, D gene, J gene, CDR3 DNA, CDR3 protein. A D gene is named only where the DNA matches it firmly. Rows give clone size only sometimes, using once, few, many, or a class for an expanded clone.

>NA|TRBV25-1|TRBD1|TRBJ2-3
TGTGCCAGCGGCCCAGGGGGCCGGAGAGATACGCAGTATTTT
CASGPGGRRDTQYF
>NA|TRBV20-1|TRBD1|TRBJ1-1
TGCAGTGCTAGAAGGGACAGGGTGAACACTGAAGCTTTCTTT
CSARRDRVNTEAFF
>NA|TRBV7-2|NA|TRBJ1-5
TGTGCCAGCAGCCCCCGGGCCGACAATCAGCCCCAGCATTTT
CASSPRADNQPQHF
>NA|TRBV24-1|NA|TRBJ2-2
TGTGCCACCAGCCGGGACTCACTCACCGGGGAGCTGTTTTTT
CATSRDSLTGELFF
>NA|TRBV15|NA|TRBJ2-7
TGTGCCACCAGCCCCGGGCTAGTCTACGAGCAGTACTTC
CATSPGLVYEQYF
>NA|TRBV15|TRBD1|TRBJ1-5
TGTGCCACCAGCTCACAGGGGCTAGATCAGCCCCAGCATTTT
CATSSQGLDQPQHF
>NA|TRBV27|NA|TRBJ1-1
TGTGCCAGCAGTCCAGGGTGGTGGACTGAAGCTTTCTTT
CASSPGWWTEAFF
>NA|TRBV9|NA|TRBJ2-3
TGTGCCAGCAGCGGAGCGGGTGGAGGCACAGATACGCAGTATTTT
CASSGAGGGTDTQYF
>NA|TRBV7-2|TRBD2|TRBJ2-5
TGTGCCAGCAGCCCTTCTAGCGGGAGAGAGACCCAGTACTTC
CASSPSSGRETQYF
>NA|TRBV4-1|TRBD2|TRBJ2-1
TGCGCCAGCAGCCAGCGGGCTAGCGGGAGGGACAATGAGCAGTTCTTC
CASSQRASGRDNEQFF
>NA|TRBV5-5|NA|TRBJ2-3
TGTGCCAGCAGCTTGGCATTGGGCACAGATACGCAGTATTTT
CASSLALGTDTQYF
>NA|TRBV12-3/TRBV12-4|NA|TRBJ2-5
TGTGCCAGCAGCCGACTAGTGGAAGAGACCCAGTACTTC
CASSRLVEETQYF
>NA|TRBV4-2|NA|TRBJ2-7
TGTGCCAGCAGCCATGGGAATGGAGGCAGGGCTCTCGGGGAGCAGTACTTC
CASSHGNGGRALGEQYF
>NA|TRBV5-1|TRBD1|TRBJ1-2
TGCGCCAGCAGCGAACAGGGGGTTGGGTATGGCTACACCTTC
CASSEQGVGYGYTF
>NA|TRBV14|NA|TRBJ1-1
TGTGCCAGCAGCCAAGATCTTGCCAGAAACACTGAAGCTTTCTTT
CASSQDLARNTEAFF
>NA|TRBV6-5|NA|TRBJ2-7
TGTGCCAGCAGTGACCCACCAGCGCTCGAGCAGTACTTC
CASSDPPALEQYF
>NA|TRBV20-1|NA|TRBJ2-4
TGCAGTGCTAGAGATCCGGCGGAAGTAGCCAAAAACATTCAGTACTTC
CSARDPAEVAKNIQYF
>once|TRBV12-3/TRBV12-4|NA|TRBJ1-1
TGTGCCAGCAGGCCCGGGACGGTGAACACTGAAGCTTTCTTT
CASRPGTVNTEAFF
>NA|TRBV5-6|NA|TRBJ2-5
TGTGCCAGCAGCGCGATCTGGACTCCCTCCGTGGGGGAGACCCAGTACTTC
CASSAIWTPSVGETQYF
>NA|TRBV28|TRBD1|TRBJ1-2
TGTGCCAGCAGTCGGGACAGGATTATAAACTATGGCTACACCTTC
CASSRDRIINYGYTF